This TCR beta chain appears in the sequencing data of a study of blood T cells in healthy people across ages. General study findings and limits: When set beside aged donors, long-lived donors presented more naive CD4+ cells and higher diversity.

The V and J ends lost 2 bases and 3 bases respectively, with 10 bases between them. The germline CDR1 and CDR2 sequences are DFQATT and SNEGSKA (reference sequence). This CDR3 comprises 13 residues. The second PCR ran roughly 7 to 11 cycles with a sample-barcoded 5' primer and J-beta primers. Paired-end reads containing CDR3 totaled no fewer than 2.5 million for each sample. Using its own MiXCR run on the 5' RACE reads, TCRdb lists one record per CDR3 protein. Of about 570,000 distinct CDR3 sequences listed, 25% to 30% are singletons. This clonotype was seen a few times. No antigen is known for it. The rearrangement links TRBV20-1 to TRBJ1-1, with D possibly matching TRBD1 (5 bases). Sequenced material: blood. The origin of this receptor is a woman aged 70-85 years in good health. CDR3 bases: TGCAGTGCTAGATGGGACGAGGACACTGAAGCTTTCTTT. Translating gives CSARWDEDTEAFF.